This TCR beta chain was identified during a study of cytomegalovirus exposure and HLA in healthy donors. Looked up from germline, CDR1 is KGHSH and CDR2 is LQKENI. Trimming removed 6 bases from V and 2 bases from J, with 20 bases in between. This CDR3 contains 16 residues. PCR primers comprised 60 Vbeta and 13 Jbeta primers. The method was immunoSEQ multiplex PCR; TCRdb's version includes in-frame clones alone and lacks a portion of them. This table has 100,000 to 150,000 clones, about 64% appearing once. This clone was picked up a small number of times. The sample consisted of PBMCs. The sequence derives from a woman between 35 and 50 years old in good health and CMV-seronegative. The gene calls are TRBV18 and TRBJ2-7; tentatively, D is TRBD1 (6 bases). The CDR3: CASSPPAGAVTYEQYF. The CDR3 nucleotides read TGTGCCAGCTCCCCCCCGGCAGGGGCAGTTACCTACGAGCAGTACTTC.